These 25 T cell receptor beta chains originate from one sample sequenced in a study of T cell clonality in common variable immunodeficiency. Antigens of these TCRs are unknown. Sequencing used immunoSEQ multiplex PCR; TCRdb keeps in-frame clones, though not all of them. Singletons are absent from the sample, which has 25,000 to 30,000 clones. Study-wide points: In common variable immunodeficiency, TCR beta chains reportedly carried fewer deletions and N-nucleotide insertions.

Specimen: peripheral blood mononuclear cells. These receptors were collected from a human donor with common variable immunodeficiency.

This clone came up a few times. From the germline J gene comes the end of the CDR3, since the read stops 3 residues before it. The genes are TRBV7-6 and TRBJ2-1; D possibly corresponds to TRBD2 (7 bases). Germline V lookup: CDR1 SGHVS, CDR2 FNYEAQ. Between the trimmed V and J ends, which lost 5 bases and 6 bases, there was a span of 14 bases. This CDR3 spans 14 amino acids. The CDR3 DNA, read in part, is TGTGCCAGCAGCCCCGTGGGGGGGCCCAATGAG. Protein sequence: CASSPVGGPNE. The complete CDR3 reads CASSPVGGPNEQFF.

As regards this clone: The CDR3 goes on 3 residues after the read ends, and that part is filled in from the germline J gene. This chain connects TRBV18 to TRBJ1-2; 8 bases agree with TRBD1. CDR1 is KGHSH and CDR2 is LQKENI in the germline V gene. Losses at the gene ends were 1 base for V and 3 bases for J; bases not matched to a gene: 1. The CDR3 consists of 14 residues. The covered CDR3 bases are TGTGCCAGCTCACCACGGGGACAGGACTATGGC. Protein sequence: CASSPRGQDYG. The entire CDR3 sequence reads CASSPRGQDYGYTF.

This clone was counted many times. Coverage ceases 3 residues before the CDR3 finishes, and the germline J gene fills in the end. The genes are TRBV18 and TRBJ2-3, with a tentative D call TRBD2 (6 bases). Trimming removed 11 bases at V and 1 base at J, with 16 bases between. The CDR3 contains 14 residues. Germline V lookup: CDR1 KGHSH, CDR2 LQKENI. CDR3 residues: CASSGLAGTDTQYF. The sequenced part of the CDR3 DNA is TGTGCCTCCAGTGGGTTAGCGGGCACAGATACG.

This clone was seen many times. The read terminates 3 residues ahead of where the CDR3 ends, so the germline J gene completes it. This chain uses TRBV6-2 or TRBV6-3 with TRBJ2-2; D is perhaps TRBD1 (6 bases). The V gene lost 6 bases and the J gene lost 7 bases, with 12 bases spanning the gap. This CDR3 has 13 residues. Germline V gene data show CDR1 as MNHEY and CDR2 as SVGEGT. CDR3 loop: CASRPQTGGELFF. The sequenced CDR3 bases are TGTGCCAGCAGACCTCAGACAGGCGGGGAG.

This clone was found many times. The CDR3 end is not reached by the read, which stops 3 residues before it; the germline J gene fills it in. V usage is TRBV14 and J usage is TRBJ2-3; D remains unclear. The CDR3 covers 16 residues. Germline-derived CDR1 and CDR2 are SGHDN and FVKESK. The V and J ends lost 1 base and 0 bases respectively, with 11 bases between them. CDR3: CASSQVRVTSTDTQYF. The CDR3 DNA, read in part, is TGTGCCAGCAGCCAAGTTCGGGTTACCAGCACAGATACG.

This clone was observed many times. The read terminates 3 residues ahead of where the CDR3 ends, so the germline J gene completes it. The chain combines TRBV2 with TRBJ1-2; tentatively, D is TRBD1 (5 bases). The V end was cut by 7 bases, the J end by 2 bases, with 8 bases between. This CDR3 region has 12 residues. Germline CDR1 is SNHLY and CDR2 is FYNNEI. CDR3 residues: CASNDRNYGYTF. The covered CDR3 bases are TGTGCCAGCAATGACAGAAACTATGGC.

A note on this clone: The CDR3 end is not reached by the read, which stops 3 residues before it; the germline J gene fills it in. The V call is TRBV5-1, the J call TRBJ2-1; TRBD2 matches at 16 bases. The CDR3 has 17 residues. With 9 bases clipped from V and 7 bases from J, the junction kept 13 bases outside the gene matches. Germline V gene lookup returns CDR1 SGHRS and CDR2 YFSETQ. The DNA read from the CDR3 is TGCGCCACCACCCCGGGACTAGCGGGAGGGCCACGGAATGAG. Amino acids: CATTPGLAGGPRNE. The full CDR3 reads CATTPGLAGGPRNEQFF.

This clone was counted many times. The read falls 3 residues short of the CDR3 end, and the missing part is taken from the germline J gene. The chain uses TRBV20-1 and TRBJ2-5, with 9 bases matching TRBD2. This CDR3 region has 14 residues. Germline V gives CDR1 DFQATT, CDR2 SNEGSKA (reference sequence). V lost 3 bases, J lost 2 bases, and 4 bases stayed unmatched. The part of the CDR3 DNA that was read is TGCAGTGCTAGGGGAGCGGGAGGTCAAGAGACC. Translation: CSARGAGGQET. The complete CDR3 protein is CSARGAGGQETQYF.

This clone was found many times. The CDR3 end is not reached by the read, which stops 3 residues before it; the germline J gene fills it in. The chain is built from TRBV7-9 and TRBJ1-4; D may be TRBD1 (6 bases). Germline V gives CDR1 SEHNR, CDR2 FQNEAQ (reference sequence). The ends were cut back, 0 bases at V and 9 bases at J, with 14 bases in the middle. The CDR3 totals 15 residues. CDR3 DNA (partial): TGTGCCAGCAGCTTAGCGGGGGCCGGGAATCAAAAA. Residues: CASSLAGAGNQK. The whole CDR3 reads CASSLAGAGNQKLFF.

This clone was recorded many times. The CDR3 end is not reached by the read, which stops 3 residues before it; the germline J gene fills it in. The chain uses TRBV10-3 and TRBJ1-3, with a weak D call TRBD1 (5 bases). The germline V gene has CDR1 ENHRY and CDR2 SYGVKD. The V and J ends lost 3 bases and 6 bases respectively, with 12 bases between them. CDR3 length equals 14 residues. CDR3 bases read: TGTGCCATCAGTGAATGGGGGGAGGAAAACACC. Translation gives CAISEWGEENT. The full-length CDR3 reads as CAISEWGEENTIYF.

As to this clone: The read gets to within 3 residues of the CDR3 end, and the germline J gene fills in the rest. The chain employs TRBV18 and TRBJ1-5; tentatively, D is TRBD1 (6 bases). This CDR3 is 15 amino acids long. V was trimmed by 2 bases and J by 8 bases, leaving 16 bases between them. Germline CDR1 KGHSH, CDR2 LQKENI. The CDR3 sequence: CASSPTAGAREPQHF. The sequenced CDR3 bases are TGTGCCAGCTCACCAACAGCAGGGGCAAGAGAGCCC.

The CDR3 here is CASSLSTGAGTDTQYF. Incomplete CDR3 DNA: TGTGCCAGCAGCTTAAGTACGGGAGCAGGGACAGATACG. This rearrangement joins TRBV7-3 to TRBJ2-3, with D perhaps matching TRBD2 (6 bases). Coverage ceases 3 residues before the CDR3 finishes, and the germline J gene fills in the end. Trimming stripped 1 base from V and 3 bases from J, with 14 bases between. Germline V gives CDR1 SGHTA, CDR2 FQGTGA. The CDR3 sequence is 16 residues long.

This clone was counted at least ten times. The read ends 3 residues early relative to the CDR3; the germline J gene fills the gap. The J gene is TRBJ2-7, the V gene TRBV7-9; TRBD1 is a possible D gene (6 bases). The CDR3 contains 13 residues. The V end lost 2 bases, the J end lost 2 bases, and 7 bases lay between the germline ends. CDR1 and CDR2 from the germline V gene are SEHNR and FQNEAQ (reference sequence). The sequenced CDR3 bases are TGTGCCAGCAGCTTACAGGGGCCCTACGAG. Encoded protein: CASSLQGPYE. The complete CDR3 sequence is CASSLQGPYEQYF. Using reference TRBV7-9 and TRBJ2-7 for the parts outside the CDR3, the full variable domain is DTGVSQNPRHKITKRGQNVTFRCDPISEHNRLYWYRQTLGQGPEFLTYFQNEAQLEKSRLLSDRFSAERPKGSFSTLEIQRTEQGDSAMYLCASSLQGPYEQYFGPGTRLTVT.

This clone has a count of ten or more. The DNA read from the CDR3 is TGCGCCAGCAGCCGGGGAACAGGGGGTCCCTATGGC. Encoded protein: CASSRGTGGPYG. The whole CDR3 region reads CASSRGTGGPYGYTF. The V gene is TRBV5-1, the J gene TRBJ1-2; 8 bases match TRBD1. The sequenced fragment ends 3 residues before the CDR3 boundary, so the rest is inferred from the germline J gene. V trimming: 4 bases; J trimming: 4 bases; junction bases outside the gene matches: 9. The V gene's germline CDR1 is SGHRS and CDR2 YFSETQ. The length of the CDR3 is 15 residues.

At least ten counts were recorded for this clone. CDR3 DNA (partial): TGTGCCACCCGGACAACCGAGGGCGATGAG. It translates to CATRTTEGDE. The entire CDR3 sequence reads CATRTTEGDEQFF. The chain couples TRBV10-3 to TRBJ2-1; D is tentatively TRBD1 or TRBD2 (5 bases each). The read ends 3 residues before the CDR3 terminus; that terminus is restored from the germline J gene. The length of the CDR3 is 13 residues. The V gene's germline CDR1 is ENHRY and CDR2 SYGVKD. V was shortened by 10 bases and J by 8 bases, with 18 bases between the two germline ends.

This clone was picked up many times. The read comes to an end 3 residues before the CDR3 does, leaving the germline J gene to fill in the end. The J gene is TRBJ1-4, the V gene TRBV18; 7 bases match TRBD1. Trimming took 3 bases from V and 3 from J; bases not matched to a gene: 7. The CDR3 consists of 16 residues. CDR1 KGHSH and CDR2 LQKENI come from the germline V gene. The sequenced CDR3 bases are TGTGCCAGCTCACCCGTAGCGACAGGGCCTAATGAAAAA. It is translated as CASSPVATGPNEK. Given in full, the CDR3 is CASSPVATGPNEKLFF. Full variable domain (missing parts from reference TRBV18 and TRBJ1-4): NAGVMQNPRHLVRRRGQEARLRCSPMKGHSHVYWYRQLPEEGLKFMVYLQKENIIDESGMPKERFSAEFPKEGPSILRIQQVVRGDSAAYFCASSPVATGPNEKLFFGSGTQLSVL.

This clone was counted many times. The read falls 3 residues short of the CDR3 end, and the missing part is taken from the germline J gene. The rearrangement joins TRBV7-8 to TRBJ1-1; 8 nucleotides line up with TRBD1. The CDR3 is made up of 16 amino acids. Germline lookup yields CDR1 SGHVS and CDR2 FQNEAQ. J lost 1 base, V lost 5 bases, and 9 bases had no gene match. The DNA read from the CDR3 is TGTGCCAGCAGCCGACTAAGGACAGGGTGGAACACTGAA. Translating gives CASSRLRTGWNTE. The entire CDR3 reads CASSRLRTGWNTEAFF.

Many counts were recorded for this clone. The read falls 3 residues short of the CDR3 end, and the missing part is taken from the germline J gene. The V gene is TRBV18, the J gene TRBJ2-7; TRBD1 might be the D (6 bases). The CDR3 extends over 15 amino acids. V lost 3 bases to trimming and J lost 3 bases, with 15 bases between them. Germline lookup yields CDR1 KGHSH and CDR2 LQKENI. The sequenced part of the CDR3 DNA is TGTGCCAGCTCACCTCAGGACAGCCTCCTCTACGAG. This sequence encodes CASSPQDSLLYE. The whole CDR3 protein reads CASSPQDSLLYEQYF.

Ten or more counts support this clone. CDR3 bases read: TGTGCCACCCACCCCGCAGGGGGGAACACTGAA. Encoded protein: CATHPAGGNTE. The whole CDR3 sequence reads CATHPAGGNTEAFF. This rearrangement joins TRBV19 to TRBJ1-1, with 7 bases fitting TRBD1. Sequencing ends 3 residues short of the CDR3 end; the germline J gene provides the rest. Germline CDR1 and CDR2: LNHDA and SQIVND (reference sequence). The CDR3 is made up of 14 amino acids. V trimming: 10 bases; J trimming: 1 base; junction bases outside the gene matches: 9.

On this clone itself: The CDR3 end is not reached by the read, which stops 3 residues before it; the germline J gene fills it in. The rearrangement links TRBV19 to TRBJ1-2, with D possibly matching TRBD1 (6 bases). Germline CDR1 LNHDA, CDR2 SQIVND (reference sequence). The CDR3 contains 15 residues. Trimming cost V 6 bases and J 4 bases, with 18 bases left between them. Incomplete CDR3 DNA: TGTGCCAGTAGCATCGCCGGGGGGCGCGTCTATGGC. Translated: CASSIAGGRVYG. The full CDR3 sequence reads CASSIAGGRVYGYTF.

This clone was counted ten times or more. The read halts 3 residues ahead of the CDR3 end, with the missing end drawn from the germline J gene. This chain uses TRBV19 with TRBJ1-1; 8 bases line up with TRBD1. This CDR3 comprises 15 residues. The germline CDR1 and CDR2 sequences are LNHDA and SQIVND (reference sequence). With 5 bases clipped from V and 1 base from J, the junction kept 6 bases outside the gene matches. CDR3 sequence reads: CASSPRGQGNTEAFF. CDR3 DNA, as far as it was read: TGTGCCAGTAGTCCCCGCGGACAGGGGAACACTGAA. The full variable domain, rest sourced from reference TRBV19 and TRBJ1-1, is DGGITQSPKYLFRKEGQNVTLSCEQNLNHDAMYWYRQDPGQGLRLIYYSQIVNDFQKGDIAEGYSVSREKKESFPLTVTSAQKNPTAFYLCASSPRGQGNTEAFFGQGTRLTVV.

This clone showed up many times. The CDR3 end falls 3 residues outside the read, so it is completed with the germline J gene. The chain is built from TRBV20-1 and TRBJ2-3; TRBD2 matches 9 bases. The CDR3 is 16 residues long. The J segment lost 3 bases and the V segment lost 1 base, leaving 8 bases of the junction unmatched. CDR1 is DFQATT and CDR2 is SNEGSKA in the germline V gene (reference sequence). The sequenced part of the CDR3 DNA is TGCAGTGCTAGAGGTCCCCTAGCGGGATTAACAGATACG. It encodes CSARGPLAGLTDT. The whole CDR3 is CSARGPLAGLTDTQYF.

This clone was recorded many times. The missing CDR3 end, 3 residues past where the read stops, is filled in from the germline J gene. This sequence joins TRBV5-1 and TRBJ2-3; D unclear. Germline V gives CDR1 SGHRS, CDR2 YFSETQ. V lost 0 bases and J 2 bases, leaving 4 bases between the germline ends. The CDR3 covers 13 residues. CDR3 bases read: TGCGCCAGCAGCTTGGCAGTCACAGATACG. Protein product: CASSLAVTDT. From start to end, the CDR3 is CASSLAVTDTQYF.

Ten or more counts support this clone. The read finishes 3 residues shy of the CDR3 end, and the germline J gene is used to complete it. The chain links TRBV19 to TRBJ2-3; weak D call: TRBD2 (5 bases). The germline V gene has CDR1 LNHDA and CDR2 SQIVND (reference sequence). Deletions cut 3 bases from V and 6 bases from J, with 13 bases between. This CDR3 is 14 amino acids long. CDR3 bases read: TGTGCCAGTAGTATTCGTTATCAGCGGGATACG. This encodes CASSIRYQRDT. The full-length CDR3 reads as CASSIRYQRDTQYF. The full variable domain, rest sourced from reference TRBV19 and TRBJ2-3, is DGGITQSPKYLFRKEGQNVTLSCEQNLNHDAMYWYRQDPGQGLRLIYYSQIVNDFQKGDIAEGYSVSREKKESFPLTVTSAQKNPTAFYLCASSIRYQRDTQYFGPGTRLTVL.

In its sample, this clone was seen many times. The sequence runs out 3 residues before the end of the CDR3; the remainder is reconstructed from the germline J gene. The chain recombines TRBV23-1 with TRBJ2-5; the D gene is possibly TRBD1 (7 bases). TRBV23-1 is an ORF for which the function is uncertain. The CDR3 is 16 amino acids. Trimming took 4 bases from V and 2 from J, leaving 17 bases between them. The CDR3 is CASSPRGLGGQETQYF. The sequenced part of the CDR3 DNA is TGCGCCAGCAGTCCTAGGGGGCTTGGGGGGCAAGAGACC.